Each of the 30 T cell receptor beta chains below was sequenced from the same sample in a study of T cells in Graves' hyperthyroidism and ophthalmopathy. Researchers amplified the TCR beta CDR3 regions from RNA transcripts. RT-PCR in the first round (using the HTBI primer set) targeted the TCR CDR3. TCRdb independently ran MiXCR on the multiplex PCR reads; one entry per CDR3 protein. The sample lists approximately 330,000 distinct CDR3 sequences; approximately 13% were seen once. The sequenced sample consisted of blood. Receptors originate from a woman in her forties with Graves' ophthalmopathy.

In its sample, this clonotype was seen many times. The chain employs TRBV3-1 and TRBJ1-2, with TRBD1 identical over 7 bases. Germline V gene sequence: CDR1 LGHDT, CDR2 YNNKEL (reference sequence). The CDR3 sequence is 14 residues long. V dropped 3 bases and J dropped 6; count of bases not matched to a gene: 7. In DNA, the CDR3 is TGTGCCAGCAGCCAGTACAGGGGAGGTAATGGCTACACCTTC. Residues: CASSQYRGGNGYTF.

V and J are TRBV20-1 and TRBJ2-1; D possibly matches TRBD1 or TRBD2 (5 bases each). The CDR3 spans 12 residues. Per the germline V gene, CDR1 is DFQATT and CDR2 is SNEGSKA (reference sequence). Deletions cut 3 bases from V and 9 bases from J, with 12 bases between. CDR3 DNA sequence: TGCAGTGCTAGCCTAACGGGGACTGAGCAGTTCTTC. It codes for CSASLTGTEQFF.

About this clonotype itself: A read error may explain this, as a much larger clone is one base away. The chain is built from TRBV12-3 or TRBV12-4 and TRBJ1-1; D may be TRBD1 (6 bases). The CDR3 consists of 14 residues. The ends were cut back, 3 bases at V and 7 bases at J, with 15 bases in the middle. Here the CDR3 reads CASSLNRERIEAFF. Here the CDR3 DNA reads TGTGCCAGCAGTTTGAACAGGGAGAGGATTGAAGCTTTCTTT.

This clonotype was recorded at least ten times. V is TRBV7-9 and J is TRBJ2-7; D not resolved. The V gene's germline CDR1 is SEHNR and CDR2 FQNEAQ (reference sequence). The CDR3 is made up of 13 amino acids. V was cut by 5 bases and J by 0 bases, with 8 bases left in between. The CDR3 spells CASSPQNSYEQYF. The DNA for the CDR3 is TGTGCCAGCAGCCCCCAGAACTCCTACGAGCAGTACTTC.

The V gene is TRBV7-9, the J gene TRBJ2-1; D uncertain. Per the germline V gene, CDR1 is SEHNR and CDR2 is FQNEAQ (reference sequence). The CDR3 sequence is 11 residues long. Trimming left V 5 bases short and J 8 bases short, with 7 bases between. The CDR3 DNA follows: TGTGCCAGCAGCGAGGCAGATGAGCAGTTCTTC. Encoded protein: CASSEADEQFF.

In this sample, this clonotype turned up many times. The chain recombines TRBV2 with TRBJ1-5, with unresolved D. The CDR3 loop spans 15 amino acids. Per germline, CDR1 SNHLY and CDR2 FYNNEI. Trimming pared 8 bases from V and 3 bases from J, leaving 17 bases between. Here the CDR3 reads CASAWAEVVNQPQHF. The CDR3 DNA reads as TGTGCCAGCGCCTGGGCAGAGGTGGTCAATCAGCCCCAGCATTTT.

This clonotype was recorded only once. In DNA, the CDR3 is TGTGCCAGTAGTATAAAGGCGAGAGTTGAAGCTTTCTTT. Residues: CASSIKARVEAFF. The chain links TRBV19 to TRBJ1-1; no clear D. Trimming left V 2 bases short and J 7 bases short, with 11 bases between. The CDR3 has 13 amino acids. Germline CDR1 is LNHDA and CDR2 is SQIVND (reference sequence).

This clonotype was counted many times. This chain uses TRBV6-2 or TRBV6-3 with TRBJ1-2; D ambiguous. This CDR3 has 14 residues. V was pared by 7 bases and J by 5 bases, with 17 bases between. CDR1 and CDR2 from the germline V gene are MNHEY and SVGEGT. This CDR3 is CASTSVTDGYGYTF. The CDR3 bases are TGTGCCAGCACCAGCGTCACGGATGGTTATGGCTACACCTTC.

This clonotype was seen at least ten times. The chain uses TRBV20-1 and TRBJ2-7, with a possible D match to TRBD2 (5 bases). CDR3 length equals 15 residues. Trimming took off 0 bases at V and 3 bases at J, with 15 bases between the two ends. CDR1 and CDR2 from the germline V gene are DFQATT and SNEGSKA (reference sequence). CDR3 sequence: CSARDSASLSYEQYF. In DNA form, the CDR3 reads TGCAGTGCTAGAGATTCGGCTAGCCTAAGCTACGAGCAGTACTTC.

This CDR3 is CASSRGASGVGQYF. The CDR3 coding sequence is TGTGCCAGCAGCCGCGGAGCTAGCGGGGTCGGCCAGTACTTC. The chain joins TRBV3-1 to TRBJ2-5, with TRBD2 matching over 9 bases. The CDR3 has 14 residues. Per germline, CDR1 LGHDT and CDR2 YNNKEL (reference sequence). Trimming cost V 4 bases and J 10 bases; bases outside gene matches: 10.

This clonotype was seen only a few times. The chain combines TRBV18 with TRBJ2-1, with 9 bases matching TRBD2. V was clipped by 3 bases and J by 6 bases; unmatched bases: 6. CDR1 and CDR2 from the germline V gene are KGHSH and LQKENI. The CDR3 totals 15 residues. Here the CDR3 reads CASSPGVAGANEQFF. DNA of the CDR3: TGTGCCAGCTCACCTGGGGTAGCGGGAGCCAATGAGCAGTTCTTC.

The genes are TRBV18 and TRBJ2-7, with a weak D call TRBD1 (5 bases). The germline CDR1 and CDR2 sequences are KGHSH and LQKENI. The length of the CDR3 is 13 residues. Trimming cost V 0 bases and J 2 bases, with 5 bases left between them. CDR3 sequence reads: CASSPPTAYEQYF. For the CDR3, the DNA is TGTGCCAGCTCACCACCGACAGCCTACGAGCAGTACTTC.

This clonotype has just a few counts. The chain uses TRBV19 and TRBJ2-1; D gene ambiguous. The CDR3 length is 15 residues. V lost 3 bases to trimming and J lost 1 base, with 10 bases between them. Germline V CDR1 and CDR2: LNHDA, SQIVND (reference sequence). The DNA for the CDR3 is TGTGCCAGTAGTATTCGCGGCCATTCCTACAATGAGCAGTTCTTC. This encodes CASSIRGHSYNEQFF. Using reference TRBV19 and TRBJ2-1 for the parts outside the CDR3, the full variable domain is DGGITQSPKYLFRKEGQNVTLSCEQNLNHDAMYWYRQDPGQGLRLIYYSQIVNDFQKGDIAEGYSVSREKKESFPLTVTSAQKNPTAFYLCASSIRGHSYNEQFFGPGTRLTVL.

This chain uses TRBV18 with TRBJ1-5; no firm D call. The CDR3 extends over 14 amino acids. Trimming pared 2 bases from V and 6 bases from J, leaving 11 bases between. Germline CDR1 and CDR2: KGHSH and LQKENI. The CDR3 loop is CASSPSAQFQPQHF. The CDR3 nucleotides read TGTGCCAGCTCACCATCGGCTCAGTTTCAGCCCCAGCATTTT. The full variable domain, its missing parts supplied by reference TRBV18 and TRBJ1-5, is NAGVMQNPRHLVRRRGQEARLRCSPMKGHSHVYWYRQLPEEGLKFMVYLQKENIIDESGMPKERFSAEFPKEGPSILRIQQVVRGDSAAYFCASSPSAQFQPQHFGDGTRLSIL.

This clonotype was detected only a few times. V usage is TRBV7-2 and J usage is TRBJ2-1; D may correspond to TRBD1 or TRBD2 (5 bases each). This CDR3 comprises 13 residues. The germline CDR1 and CDR2 sequences are SGHTA and FQGNSA. The ends were cut back, 1 base at V and 9 bases at J, with 10 bases in the middle. The CDR3: CASSLGGRGEQFF. CDR3 DNA: TGTGCCAGCAGCTTAGGGGGACGGGGTGAGCAGTTCTTC.

V is TRBV15 and J is TRBJ2-2; D unresolved. The CDR3 extends over 16 amino acids. Germline V CDR1 and CDR2: LNHNV, YYDKDF (reference sequence). Trimming took off 0 bases at V and 5 bases at J, with 13 bases between the two ends. The CDR3 region is CATSRDGLGVTGELFF. The CDR3 DNA is TGTGCCACCAGCAGAGATGGGCTAGGAGTAACCGGGGAGCTGTTTTTT.

The chain recombines TRBV5-1 with TRBJ2-3, with 8 nucleotides matching TRBD2. The CDR3 runs to 17 residues. J was trimmed by 1 base and V by 3 bases; bases with no gene match: 10. Germline CDR1 reads SGHRS; CDR2 reads YFSETQ. The CDR3 sequence: CASSSLTSGGGTDTQYF. The CDR3 bases are TGCGCCAGCAGCTCCCTAACTAGCGGAGGAGGCACAGATACGCAGTATTTT. The full variable domain, in which reference TRBV5-1 and TRBJ2-3 provide the parts outside the CDR3, is KAGVTQTPRYLIKTRGQQVTLSCSPISGHRSVSWYQQTPGQGLQFLFEYFSETQRNKGNFPGRFSGRQFSNSRSEMNVSTLELGDSALYLCASSSLTSGGGTDTQYFGPGTRLTVL.

This clonotype was observed a few times. The rearrangement uses TRBV9 and TRBJ2-5, with 9 nucleotides matching TRBD1. Germline V CDR1 and CDR2: SGDLS, YYNGEE. The CDR3 is 15 amino acids. Trimming cost V 3 bases and J 5 bases; bases outside gene matches: 8. The CDR3, as DNA: TGTGCCAGCAGCGAAACAGGGGGCGCAGGGGAGACCCAGTACTTC. Its translation: CASSETGGAGETQYF.

The chain recombines TRBV20-1 with TRBJ2-7; the D gene is possibly TRBD2 (5 bases). The CDR3 covers 17 residues. The germline V gene encodes CDR1 DFQATT and CDR2 SNEGSKA (reference sequence). V was trimmed by 2 bases and J by 4 bases, leaving 24 bases between them. For the CDR3, the DNA is TGCAGTGCTAGACCCCAGACCAGAGTGGGAGCTGGTTACGAGCAGTACTTC. It yields the protein CSARPQTRVGAGYEQYF.

This clonotype has a handful of counts. The chain employs TRBV10-3 and TRBJ2-7, with D possibly TRBD2 on 5 matching bases. This CDR3 spans 13 amino acids. The V gene's germline CDR1 is ENHRY and CDR2 SYGVKD. The V gene lost 4 bases and the J gene lost 3 bases, with 10 bases spanning the gap. The CDR3 DNA is TGTGCCATCAGTGCGGGAACAGTCTACGAGCAGTACTTC. It codes for CAISAGTVYEQYF.

This clonotype has only a few counts. The chain uses TRBV20-1 and TRBJ2-7; TRBD2 agrees at 12 bases. The junction had 8 bases not matched to a gene; V was cut back by 1 base and J by 7 bases. Germline V gene data show CDR1 as DFQATT and CDR2 as SNEGSKA (reference sequence). This CDR3 has 15 residues. Here the CDR3 reads CSARAGLGLAGEQYF. For the CDR3, the DNA is TGCAGTGCTAGAGCCGGGCTAGGACTAGCGGGGGAGCAGTACTTC.

This clonotype was counted at least ten times. V is TRBV7-8 and J is TRBJ2-2; possible D gene TRBD2, 5 bases. The CDR3 is 15 amino acids. Trimming shortened V by 2 bases and J by 3 bases, and 10 bases separated the two germline ends. Per the germline V gene, CDR1 is SGHVS and CDR2 is FQNEAQ. In nucleotides, the CDR3 is TGTGCCAGCAGCTTAAAGCGGTCGGACACCGGGGAGCTGTTTTTT. This codes for CASSLKRSDTGELFF. Combining the CDR3 with reference TRBV7-8 and TRBJ2-2 gives the whole variable domain GAGVSQSPRYKVAKRGQDVALRCDPISGHVSLFWYQQALGQGPEFLTYFQNEAQLDKSGLPSDRFFAERPEGSVSTLKIQRTQQEDSAVYLCASSLKRSDTGELFFGEGSRLTVL.

This clonotype occurred many times. This chain uses TRBV7-8 with TRBJ1-5, with TRBD1 identical over 7 bases. CDR1 is SGHVS and CDR2 is FQNEAQ in the germline V gene. The V gene end was trimmed by 1 base and the J gene end by 4 bases; junction bases not matched to a gene: 4. The CDR3 covers 15 residues. The CDR3 region is CASSLVAGQNQPQHF. The CDR3 DNA reads as TGTGCCAGCAGCTTAGTCGCGGGACAGAATCAGCCCCAGCATTTT.

This sequence joins TRBV19 and TRBJ1-6; 11 bases are shared with TRBD1. CDR1 and CDR2 (germline): LNHDA, SQIVND (reference sequence). Unmatched junction bases numbered 4, after V lost 1 base and J lost 8 bases. The CDR3 runs to 16 residues. The CDR3 is CASSIGGDRGYSPLHF. The CDR3 coding sequence is TGTGCCAGTAGTATAGGTGGGGACAGGGGGTATTCACCCCTCCACTTT.

This clonotype was picked up a small number of times. The chain uses TRBV4-1 and TRBJ1-6; D is possibly TRBD1 (6 bases). The CDR3 spans 16 residues. V was trimmed by 1 base and J by 8 bases, leaving 15 bases between them. CDR1 MGHRA and CDR2 YSYEKL come from the germline V gene. The CDR3 is CASSQGMGRGHSPLHF. CDR3 nucleotides: TGCGCCAGCAGCCAAGGCATGGGCAGGGGCCATTCACCCCTCCACTTT.

This clonotype was counted many times. This chain connects TRBV20-1 to TRBJ2-7; 11 bases agree with TRBD2. Germline CDR1 is DFQATT and CDR2 is SNEGSKA (reference sequence). V dropped 4 bases and J dropped 3; count of bases not matched to a gene: 17. The CDR3 consists of 18 residues. The CDR3 region is CSAKGALAGGRPFYEQYF. CDR3 bases: TGCAGTGCTAAAGGAGCCCTAGCGGGAGGTCGACCATTCTACGAGCAGTACTTC.

The chain carries TRBV9 and TRBJ1-1, with no clear D. The germline V and J ends were trimmed by 3 bases and 1 base, with 13 bases remaining between them. The V gene's germline CDR1 is SGDLS and CDR2 YYNGEE. This CDR3 has 15 amino acids. The CDR3 is CASSAFAQSNTEAFF. CDR3 DNA sequence: TGTGCCAGCAGCGCCTTTGCCCAATCGAACACTGAAGCTTTCTTT.

The table lists this clonotype with many counts. The chain employs TRBV11-2 and TRBJ1-1, with a possible D match to TRBD1 (5 bases). Germline V lookup: CDR1 SGHAT, CDR2 FQNNGV. Trimming stripped 2 bases from V and 4 bases from J, with 11 bases between. The CDR3 contains 14 residues. The CDR3 sequence is CASSLRGVFTEAFF. As DNA, the CDR3 is TGTGCCAGCAGCTTACGGGGGGTCTTCACTGAAGCTTTCTTT. The full variable domain, in which reference TRBV11-2 and TRBJ1-1 provide the parts outside the CDR3, is EAGVAQSPRYKIIEKRQSVAFWCNPISGHATLYWYQQILGQGPKLLIQFQNNGVVDDSQLPKDRFSAERLKGVDSTLKIQPAKLEDSAVYLCASSLRGVFTEAFFGQGTRLTVV.

This clonotype was recorded a few times. The V and J genes are TRBV5-6 and TRBJ2-5; 9 nucleotides line up with TRBD2. The V gene end was trimmed by 4 bases and the J gene end by 6 bases; junction bases not matched to a gene: 16. This CDR3 comprises 17 residues. CDR1 and CDR2 (germline): SGHDT, YYEEEE. In nucleotides, the CDR3 is TGTGCCAGCAGCCCCCCGGGCGGGGGGGCAGGTGCGAAGACCCAGTACTTC. Its protein product is CASSPPGGGAGAKTQYF.

This clonotype was detected only a few times. The genes are TRBV18 and TRBJ2-7; tentative D call: TRBD1 (6 bases). Trimming removed 2 bases from V and 0 bases from J, with 8 bases in between. This CDR3 contains 14 residues. Germline V gives CDR1 KGHSH, CDR2 LQKENI. This chain's CDR3 is CASSPGGSSYEQYF. For the CDR3, the DNA is TGTGCCAGCTCACCAGGGGGCTCCTCCTACGAGCAGTACTTC.